These 6 T cell receptor beta chains were all obtained from the same sample, sequenced in a study of T cell responses to AZD1222 COVID-19 vaccine. Only in-frame clones appear in the TCRdb table, and some are missing; sequencing was by immunoSEQ multiplex PCR. The sample consists of some 99,000 clones, roughly nine tenths of them appearing once. The sequences come from peripheral blood, collected on day 0 of AZD1222 vaccination. The receptors here all came from an adult in good health.

Worth noting for this clone: At one end, the junction sequence differs from germline, possibly due to a read error. The V and J genes are TRBV6-1 and TRBJ2-3, with 8 bases lining up with TRBD2. The CDR3 is made up of 13 amino acids. Germline V gene lookup returns CDR1 MNHNS and CDR2 SASEGT. The chain's CDR3 is CASSEQVREGLHF. The CDR3 DNA reads TGTGCCAGCAGTGAACAGGTTCGGGAGGGCCTTCATTTT.

V is TRBV13 and J is TRBJ2-6; 9 nucleotides agree with TRBD1. This CDR3 is built from 18 residues. Losses at the gene ends were 3 bases for V and 3 bases for J; bases not matched to a gene: 9. The germline gives CDR1 PRHDT, CDR2 FYEKMQ (reference sequence). Here the CDR3 reads CASSFGGTGLGGANVLTF. In DNA, the CDR3 is TGTGCCAGCAGCTTTGGGGGGACAGGGTTAGGTGGGGCCAACGTCCTGACTTTC.

The sample holds many counts of this clone. The CDR3 sequence is CATSGYAEAFF. For the CDR3, the DNA is TGTGCCACCAGTGGGTACGCTGAAGCTTTCTTT. The chain employs TRBV24-1 and TRBJ1-1; no reliable D call. V lost 5 bases and J lost 6, with 6 bases in between. This CDR3 region has 11 residues. Germline V gene data show CDR1 as KGHDR and CDR2 as SFDVKD.

This chain connects TRBV3-1 (or the pseudogene TRBV3-2) to TRBJ2-7; D gene ambiguous. The CDR3 has 12 amino acids. V lost 0 bases to trimming and J lost 10 bases, with 10 bases between them. Germline V CDR1 and CDR2: LGHDT, YNNKEL (reference sequence). The CDR3 region has the DNA TGTGCCAGCAGCCAAGATGCGAACGTTCAGTACTTC. Translation gives CASSQDANVQYF.

The chain links TRBV2 to TRBJ1-2; no reliable D call. Trimming cost V 7 bases and J 5 bases, with 14 bases left between them. CDR1 and CDR2 (germline): SNHLY, FYNNEI. The CDR3 loop spans 13 amino acids. This CDR3 is CASKLQGPYGYTF. CDR3 nucleotide sequence: TGTGCCAGCAAATTACAAGGCCCGTATGGCTACACCTTC. Looking up the rest from reference TRBV2 and TRBJ1-2 gives the full variable domain: EPEVTQTPSHQVTQMGQEVILRCVPISNHLYFYWYRQILGQKVEFLVSFYNNEISEKSEIFDDQFSVERPDGSNFTLKIRSTKLEDSAMYFCASKLQGPYGYTFGSGTRLTVV.

V and J are TRBV2 and TRBJ2-1; 11 nucleotides line up with TRBD2. This CDR3 is built from 20 residues. In germline, CDR1 is SNHLY, CDR2 FYNNEI. The J segment lost 0 bases and the V segment lost 4 bases, leaving 14 bases of the junction unmatched. The CDR3 is CASSVAPLAGGRSSYNEQFF. CDR3 nucleotide sequence: TGTGCCAGCAGTGTGGCGCCCCTAGCGGGAGGAAGGAGCTCCTACAATGAGCAGTTCTTC.